Below, 24 T cell receptor beta chains from the same sample are listed, as sequenced in a study of T cells expressing NK-cell markers. For each CDR3 protein, TCRdb gives one entry from its re-call of the 5' RACE reads, without DNA. The sample totals tens of thousands of distinct CDR3 sequences. Input material: blood T cells: a sorted CD56 or NKG2C T cell subset, CD4+ or CD8+ T cells, or bulk PBMC T cells (not recorded which). The source is a man aged 18-70 years in good health.

The V gene is TRBV9, the J gene TRBJ2-2; TCRdb outputs TRBD2, but without DNA this stays unchecked. The germline V gene encodes CDR1 SGDLS and CDR2 YYNGEE. The CDR3 has 14 residues. The CDR3 here is CASNPGGSYGELFF.

The CDR3: CASSFTGPSNEQFF. The chain couples TRBV5-1 to TRBJ2-1. Germline CDR1 SGHRS, CDR2 YFSETQ. The CDR3 covers 14 residues.

The V call is TRBV4-1, the J call TRBJ2-3; the D gene TCRdb calls, TRBD1, cannot be checked with no DNA. CDR1 is MGHRA and CDR2 is YSYEKL in the germline V gene. The CDR3 length is 14 residues. CDR3 protein: CASSRVRGTDTQYF.

This chain links TRBV28 with TRBJ2-3; the TRBD1 assignment by TCRdb is unverifiable without DNA. Per germline, CDR1 MDHEN and CDR2 SYDVKM. The CDR3 sequence is 18 residues long. The CDR3 here is CASSLSLQGTFGADTQYF. The full variable domain, with the rest looked up from reference TRBV28 and TRBJ2-3, is DVKVTQSSRYLVKRTGEKVFLECVQDMDHENMFWYRQDPGLGLRLIYFSYDVKMKEKGDIPEGYSVSREKKERFSLILESASTNQTSMYLCASSLSLQGTFGADTQYFGPGTRLTVL.

The chain uses TRBV20-1 and TRBJ2-5; TCRdb picks TRBD2, but there is no DNA to check that call. CDR1 is DFQATT and CDR2 is SNEGSKA in the germline V gene (reference sequence). CDR3 length equals 17 residues. The CDR3 region is CSAPWDSGSYRGETQYF.

V usage is TRBV11-1 and J usage is TRBJ2-1; the TCRdb call, TRBD2, lacks DNA for checking. The CDR3 is made up of 18 amino acids. CDR1 and CDR2 (germline): SGHAT, FQDESV (reference sequence). The CDR3 is CASSLPFRLAGEQGEQFF. The whole variable domain, remainder taken from reference TRBV11-1 and TRBJ2-1, is EAEVAQSPRYKITEKSQAVAFWCDPISGHATLYWYRQILGQGPELLVQFQDESVVDDSQLPKDRFSAERLKGVDSTLKIQPAELGDSAMYLCASSLPFRLAGEQGEQFFGPGTRLTVL.

The chain uses TRBV5-4 and TRBJ2-1; the D gene TCRdb calls, TRBD1, cannot be checked with no DNA. CDR1 and CDR2 from the germline V gene are SGHNT and YYREEE (reference sequence). The CDR3 consists of 14 residues. The CDR3: CASSPMTGGYEQFF.

The gene calls are TRBV12-3 or TRBV12-4 and TRBJ1-2; without DNA, the TCRdb call of TRBD1 cannot be checked. The CDR3 runs 12 residues. CDR3: CASSHSGGGYTF.

The rearrangement links TRBV28 to TRBJ1-1. The CDR3 has 15 residues. The V gene's germline CDR1 is MDHEN and CDR2 SYDVKM. CDR3 sequence reads: CASTIPRGGRTEAFF.

CDR3 protein: CSASDRGRPGNQPQHF. V usage is TRBV20-1 and J usage is TRBJ1-5; no DNA is available, so the TRBD1 call from TCRdb remains unchecked. The CDR3 extends over 16 amino acids. CDR1 is DFQATT and CDR2 is SNEGSKA in the germline V gene (reference sequence).

The rearrangement uses TRBV5-1 and TRBJ1-6; the TRBD1 assignment by TCRdb is unverifiable without DNA. The germline gives CDR1 SGHRS, CDR2 YFSETQ. The CDR3 spans 15 residues. The CDR3 here is CASSKDRSLNSPLHF.

The V call is TRBV6-2 or TRBV6-3, the J call TRBJ1-5; TCRdb's D call of TRBD1 is untestable without DNA. The V gene's germline CDR1 is MNHEY and CDR2 SVGEGT. This CDR3 has 17 amino acids. The CDR3 spells CASRQTEDRGGNQPQHF.

The chain joins TRBV19 to TRBJ1-5. The CDR3 length is 16 residues. Germline loops: CDR1 LNHDA, CDR2 SQIVND (reference sequence). CDR3 sequence reads: CASSIESAIPNQPQHF.

The chain is built from TRBV30 and TRBJ1-3. Germline lookup yields CDR1 GTSNPN and CDR2 SVGIG (reference sequence). The CDR3 has 14 amino acids. This CDR3 is CACQEAYAGNTIYF.

J is TRBJ2-5 and V is TRBV11-2; without DNA, the TCRdb call of TRBD1 cannot be checked. The CDR3 has 13 amino acids. Looked up from germline, CDR1 is SGHAT and CDR2 is FQNNGV. This CDR3 is CASTPGVLETQYF.

The chain joins TRBV28 to TRBJ2-1; TCRdb reports TRBD2, a call that lacks DNA to check it against. Germline loops: CDR1 MDHEN, CDR2 SYDVKM. The CDR3 consists of 15 residues. CDR3: CASSLGGGPFNEQFF.

The gene calls are TRBV11-1 and TRBJ2-1; TCRdb gives TRBD2 as the D gene, but with no DNA this cannot be confirmed. Germline V gene sequence: CDR1 SGHAT, CDR2 FQDESV (reference sequence). The CDR3 is made up of 14 amino acids. This chain's CDR3 is CATSLAGANNEQFF. The variable domain in full, completed from reference TRBV11-1 and TRBJ2-1, reads EAEVAQSPRYKITEKSQAVAFWCDPISGHATLYWYRQILGQGPELLVQFQDESVVDDSQLPKDRFSAERLKGVDSTLKIQPAELGDSAMYLCATSLAGANNEQFFGPGTRLTVL.

The chain has TRBV6-5 and TRBJ2-5; lacking DNA, the TRBD1 call made by TCRdb goes unchecked. In germline, CDR1 is MNHEY, CDR2 SVGAGI. The CDR3 loop spans 17 amino acids. CDR3 region: CASSYSYIGQYQETQYF.

The CDR3 here is CASSRAYEQYF. V is TRBV28 and J is TRBJ2-7. Germline CDR1 is MDHEN and CDR2 is SYDVKM. The CDR3 has 11 residues.

Here the CDR3 reads CASSTGKFTDTQYF. The chain uses TRBV6-5 and TRBJ2-3. The CDR3 runs to 14 residues. CDR1 is MNHEY, CDR2 SVGAGI, per germline.

J is TRBJ2-7 and V is TRBV6-2 or TRBV6-3; TCRdb designates TRBD2, a call that cannot be tested without DNA. Germline lookup yields CDR1 MNHEY and CDR2 SVGEGT. The CDR3 sequence is 16 residues long. CDR3 protein: CASSYATSGRLTKQYF.

The rearrangement uses TRBV2 and TRBJ2-7; the TCRdb D gene call, TRBD2, has no DNA to confirm it. The germline gives CDR1 SNHLY, CDR2 FYNNEI. The CDR3 extends over 15 amino acids. This chain's CDR3 is CASSLETSQRGEQYF.

V gene TRBV5-4 combines with J gene TRBJ1-4; TCRdb designates TRBD1, a call that cannot be tested without DNA. The germline V gene encodes CDR1 SGHNT and CDR2 YYREEE (reference sequence). The CDR3 is 12 amino acids. CDR3 sequence reads: CASSSDTGTQFF.

The chain joins TRBV15 to TRBJ1-1. In germline, CDR1 is LNHNV, CDR2 YYDKDF (reference sequence). The CDR3 is made up of 14 amino acids. CDR3: CATSRDISNTEAFF.